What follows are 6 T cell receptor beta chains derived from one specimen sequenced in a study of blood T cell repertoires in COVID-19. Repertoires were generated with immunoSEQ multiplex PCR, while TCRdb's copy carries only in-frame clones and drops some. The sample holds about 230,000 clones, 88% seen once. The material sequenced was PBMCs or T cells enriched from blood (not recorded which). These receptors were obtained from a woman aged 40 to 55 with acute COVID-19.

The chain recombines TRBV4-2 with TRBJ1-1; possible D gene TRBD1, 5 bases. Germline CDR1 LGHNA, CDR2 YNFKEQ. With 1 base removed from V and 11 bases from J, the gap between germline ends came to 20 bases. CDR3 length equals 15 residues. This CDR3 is CASSQVPSPGAEAFF. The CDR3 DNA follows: TGTGCCAGCAGCCAAGTCCCCTCCCCTGGGGCCGAGGCTTTCTTT.

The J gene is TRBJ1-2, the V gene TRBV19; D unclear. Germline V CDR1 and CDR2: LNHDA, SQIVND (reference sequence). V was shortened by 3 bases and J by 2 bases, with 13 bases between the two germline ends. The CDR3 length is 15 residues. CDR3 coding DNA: TGTGCCAGTAGTATTCAGAAGATAACCAACTATGGCTACACCTTC. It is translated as CASSIQKITNYGYTF. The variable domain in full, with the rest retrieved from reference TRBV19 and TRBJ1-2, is DGGITQSPKYLFRKEGQNVTLSCEQNLNHDAMYWYRQDPGQGLRLIYYSQIVNDFQKGDIAEGYSVSREKKESFPLTVTSAQKNPTAFYLCASSIQKITNYGYTFGSGTRLTVV.

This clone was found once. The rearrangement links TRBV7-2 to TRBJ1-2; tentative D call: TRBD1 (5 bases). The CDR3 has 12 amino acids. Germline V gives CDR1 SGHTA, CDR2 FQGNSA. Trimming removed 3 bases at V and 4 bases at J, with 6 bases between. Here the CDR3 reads CASSFRVYGYTF. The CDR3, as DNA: TGTGCCAGCAGCTTCAGGGTCTATGGCTACACCTTC.

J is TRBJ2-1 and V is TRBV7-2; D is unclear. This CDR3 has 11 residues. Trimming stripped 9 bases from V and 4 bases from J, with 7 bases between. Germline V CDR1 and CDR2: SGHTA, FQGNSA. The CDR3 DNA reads TGTGCCAGTACACAGTACAATGAGCAGTTCTTC. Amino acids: CASTQYNEQFF.

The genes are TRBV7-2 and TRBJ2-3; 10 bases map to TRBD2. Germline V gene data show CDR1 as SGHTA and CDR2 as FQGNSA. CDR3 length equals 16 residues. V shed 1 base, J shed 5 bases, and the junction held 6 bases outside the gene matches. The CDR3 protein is CASSLGLTSGQDTQYF. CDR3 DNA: TGTGCCAGCAGCTTAGGGCTGACTAGCGGGCAAGATACGCAGTATTTT.

DNA for the CDR3: TGTGCCAGCAGCTTAGAAAGCGGGAGGAGGGAAGATACGCAGTATTTT. Its protein product is CASSLESGRREDTQYF. This chain uses TRBV7-9 with TRBJ2-3; 9 bases align to TRBD2. The CDR3 has 16 residues. J gave up 5 bases and V 1 base, and 7 bases lay outside the gene matches. The germline CDR1 and CDR2 sequences are SEHNR and FQNEAQ (reference sequence).